These 24 T cell receptor beta chains originate from one sample sequenced in a study of control samples from healthy donors and cancer patients. Generated by immunoSEQ multiplex PCR, the TCRdb table keeps only in-frame clones and is missing some. The sample yields about 130,000 clones, 85% to 95% seen once. Specimen: PBMCs. The receptors come from a man at least 80 years old with head and neck cancer.

The rearrangement links TRBV7-9 to TRBJ2-2, with D tentatively TRBD1 (5 bases). The V and J ends lost 0 bases and 1 base respectively, with 15 bases between them. The CDR3 is 18 amino acids. Germline V gene sequence: CDR1 SEHNR, CDR2 FQNEAQ (reference sequence). CDR3: CASSLAKDSLMNTGELFF. The CDR3, as DNA: TGTGCCAGCAGCTTAGCCAAAGACAGCCTCATGAACACCGGGGAGCTGTTTTTT.

The chain recombines TRBV6-2 or TRBV6-3 with TRBJ2-7; tentative D call: TRBD1 (6 bases). The CDR3 is 14 residues long. V gave up 5 bases and J gave up 3 bases, with 14 bases separating them. The germline V gene has CDR1 MNHEY and CDR2 SVGEGT. CDR3 DNA: TGTGCCAGCAGTCGCGGACAGATAAGCTACGAGCAGTACTTC. It yields the protein CASSRGQISYEQYF.

The chain recombines TRBV6-5 with TRBJ2-5; perhaps TRBD1 as D (7 bases). This CDR3 has 14 residues. V was trimmed by 5 bases and J by 0 bases, leaving 10 bases between them. Germline lookup yields CDR1 MNHEY and CDR2 SVGAGI. CDR3 sequence reads: CASSPGGYQETQYF. CDR3 bases: TGTGCCAGCAGTCCAGGGGGGTACCAAGAGACCCAGTACTTC.

The chain employs TRBV19 and TRBJ2-3; D is tentatively TRBD1 or TRBD2 (5 bases each). The CDR3 totals 15 residues. CDR1 LNHDA and CDR2 SQIVND come from the germline V gene (reference sequence). The germline V and J ends were trimmed by 4 bases and 4 bases, with 15 bases remaining between them. The DNA for the CDR3 is TGTGCCAGTAGTACGAACCCGGGACCTTCAGATACGCAGTATTTT. It translates to CASSTNPGPSDTQYF.

The V gene is TRBV5-5, the J gene TRBJ2-7; the match to TRBD1 covers 10 bases. The CDR3 runs to 15 residues. The junction had 7 bases not matched to a gene; V was cut back by 0 bases and J by 7 bases. Germline V CDR1 and CDR2: SGHKS, YYEKEE (reference sequence). The CDR3 reads CASSLVRGQGSEQYF. DNA of the CDR3: TGTGCCAGCAGCTTGGTTCGGGGACAGGGGTCGGAGCAGTACTTC.

This chain connects TRBV15 to TRBJ2-3, with D possibly TRBD2 on 5 matching bases. The V and J ends lost 3 bases and 4 bases respectively, with 11 bases between them. This CDR3 is built from 14 residues. Germline V gene lookup returns CDR1 LNHNV and CDR2 YYDKDF (reference sequence). CDR3 DNA sequence: TGTGCCACCAGCAGGCACGGGAACGCAGATACGCAGTATTTT. Its translation is CATSRHGNADTQYF.

This chain connects TRBV24-1 to TRBJ2-3, with D maybe TRBD1 (6 bases). CDR1 KGHDR and CDR2 SFDVKD come from the germline V gene. The CDR3 has 15 residues. Deletions cut 3 bases from V and 0 bases from J, with 9 bases between. The DNA for the CDR3 is TGTGCCACCAGTGATCCCGGACAGAGCACAGATACGCAGTATTTT. Amino acid sequence: CATSDPGQSTDTQYF.

This chain uses TRBV30 with TRBJ1-3, with D unresolved. V was pared by 7 bases and J by 2 bases, with 15 bases between. The CDR3 is made up of 14 amino acids. The germline V gene encodes CDR1 GTSNPN and CDR2 SVGIG (reference sequence). CDR3 sequence reads: CALRIGVPGNTIYF. CDR3 DNA sequence: TGTGCCTTACGTATTGGGGTACCTGGAAACACCATATATTTT.

This chain links TRBV5-4 with TRBJ1-2; 8 bases fit TRBD1. V lost 3 bases and J lost 0; bases outside the gene matches: 4. This CDR3 comprises 15 residues. Looked up from germline, CDR1 is SGHNT and CDR2 is YYREEE (reference sequence). The CDR3 here is CASSSGQAPNYGYTF. DNA of the CDR3: TGTGCCAGCAGCTCGGGACAGGCCCCTAACTATGGCTACACCTTC.

V is TRBV19 and J is TRBJ2-7; 8 bases agree with TRBD2. The germline V gene encodes CDR1 LNHDA and CDR2 SQIVND (reference sequence). V lost 2 bases, J lost 5 bases, and 5 bases stayed unmatched. CDR3 length equals 14 residues. The DNA for the CDR3 is TGTGCCAGTAGTATAACGGGAGGGTATGACGAGCAGTACTTC. Its protein is CASSITGGYDEQYF.

The rearrangement uses TRBV30 and TRBJ2-7; D tentatively fits TRBD1 or TRBD2 (7 bases each). The CDR3 loop spans 13 amino acids. Trimming cost V 3 bases and J 5 bases, with 14 bases left between them. Germline CDR1 GTSNPN, CDR2 SVGIG (reference sequence). The CDR3 DNA reads as TGTGCCTGGAGCCCACAGGGGAGGGACGAGCAGTACTTC. Its translation: CAWSPQGRDEQYF.

The rearrangement uses TRBV21-1 and TRBJ2-7; the D call of TRBD2 is as the table states it, not checked on the DNA. TRBV21-1 is assigned pseudogene status. The CDR3 is 13 amino acids. CDR3 sequence (DNA): TGTGCCAGCAGCAAAGGAGAGTCCTACGAGCAGTACTTC. It codes for CASSKGESYEQYF.

The chain recombines TRBV30 with TRBJ2-5, with D possibly matching TRBD2 (5 bases). Looked up from germline, CDR1 is GTSNPN and CDR2 is SVGIG (reference sequence). The length of the CDR3 is 12 residues. Trimming removed 5 bases at V and 7 bases at J, with 14 bases between. This chain's CDR3 is CAWGRGSGTQYF. In nucleotides, the CDR3 is TGTGCCTGGGGTCGGGGAAGCGGGACCCAGTACTTC.

V usage is TRBV20-1 and J usage is TRBJ1-2, with D unclear. Germline loops: CDR1 DFQATT, CDR2 SNEGSKA (reference sequence). Trimming cost V 3 bases and J 6 bases, with 20 bases left between them. The CDR3 is 15 residues long. CDR3 region: CSASNPTSLVDGYTF. The CDR3 DNA reads TGCAGTGCTAGTAACCCTACGTCGTTGGTTGATGGCTACACCTTC.

This clone was recorded only once. The gene calls are TRBV5-1 and TRBJ2-2, with D hard to call. Germline V gene data show CDR1 as SGHRS and CDR2 as YFSETQ. V lost 0 bases to trimming and J lost 1 base, with 7 bases between them. CDR3 length: 15 amino acids. The CDR3 spells CASSLGSRNTGELFF. The DNA of the CDR3 is TGCGCCAGCAGCTTGGGGTCGAGGAACACCGGGGAGCTGTTTTTT.

The chain is built from TRBV9 and TRBJ2-1; D unresolved. This CDR3 is built from 14 residues. The germline gives CDR1 SGDLS, CDR2 YYNGEE. V shed 0 bases and J shed 4 bases, with 8 bases lying between them. The CDR3 nucleotides read TGTGCCAGCAGCGTAGGAAACAGATACAATGAGCAGTTCTTC. Translated, it gives CASSVGNRYNEQFF.

This rearrangement joins TRBV21-1 to TRBJ1-5; the table's TRBD1 call for D was not verified on the DNA. TRBV21-1 is a known pseudogene. The CDR3 sequence is 18 residues long. CDR3 in DNA: TGTGCCAGCAGCGCCCGACAGGGCCGGGGTAAAAACAATCAGCCCCAGCATTTT. This sequence encodes CASSARQGRGKNNQPQHF.

The CDR3 here is CASSLAATSGSDTQYF. CDR3 coding DNA: TGTGCCAGCAGCTTAGCCGCGACTAGCGGGTCAGATACGCAGTATTTT. The genes are TRBV11-2 and TRBJ2-3, with TRBD2 identical over 10 bases. The CDR3 runs 16 residues. CDR1 and CDR2 (germline): SGHAT, FQNNGV. Trimming took 1 base from V and 4 from J; bases not matched to a gene: 5. Supplemented by reference TRBV11-2 and TRBJ2-3, the full variable domain reads EAGVAQSPRYKIIEKRQSVAFWCNPISGHATLYWYQQILGQGPKLLIQFQNNGVVDDSQLPKDRFSAERLKGVDSTLKIQPAKLEDSAVYLCASSLAATSGSDTQYFGPGTRLTVL.

The J gene is TRBJ2-3, the V gene TRBV5-4; maybe TRBD1 (5 bases). Between the trimmed V and J ends, which lost 0 bases and 4 bases, there was a span of 12 bases. CDR3 size: 15 residues. From germline, CDR1 is SGHNT and CDR2 YYREEE (reference sequence). The CDR3 here is CASSLAARGADTQYF. The CDR3 bases are TGTGCCAGCAGCTTGGCCGCTAGGGGTGCAGATACGCAGTATTTT.

The rearrangement joins TRBV5-4 to TRBJ2-5; no clear D gene. Germline CDR1 SGHNT, CDR2 YYREEE (reference sequence). The ends were cut back, 2 bases at V and 9 bases at J, with 11 bases in the middle. The CDR3 extends over 12 amino acids. CDR3 sequence (DNA): TGTGCCAGCAGCTTCACCGGGCTGGCCCAGTACTTC. Residues: CASSFTGLAQYF.

V gene TRBV6-5 combines with J gene TRBJ1-1; 9 bases line up with TRBD1. Looked up from germline, CDR1 is MNHEY and CDR2 is SVGAGI. The CDR3 sequence is 15 residues long. V was pared by 5 bases and J by 1 base, with 5 bases of the junction left unmatched. The DNA for the CDR3 is TGTGCCAGCAGTCCCGGGACAGGGACGAACACTGAAGCTTTCTTT. Translation: CASSPGTGTNTEAFF.

The chain recombines TRBV20-1 with TRBJ1-1; no firm D call. This CDR3 comprises 11 residues. CDR1 is DFQATT, CDR2 SNEGSKA, per germline (reference sequence). V lost 7 bases and J lost 3, with 9 bases in between. In DNA form, the CDR3 reads TGCAGTGGGAGGAGGGACACTGAAGCTTTCTTT. Protein: CSGRRDTEAFF.

V and J are TRBV18 and TRBJ2-1; TRBD2 aligns across 8 bases. The germline V gene has CDR1 KGHSH and CDR2 LQKENI. The CDR3 consists of 15 residues. V lost 3 bases and J lost 5; bases outside the gene matches: 6. The CDR3 DNA reads TGTGCCAGCTCACCGGGGACTAGAAAAAACAATGAGCAGTTCTTC. This gives the protein CASSPGTRKNNEQFF.

The V and J genes are TRBV9 and TRBJ2-5; 9 positions agree with TRBD2. The V segment lost 4 bases and the J segment 4 bases; nucleotides outside the gene matches: 8. CDR3 size: 15 residues. Germline assignment: CDR1 SGDLS and CDR2 YYNGEE. DNA of the CDR3: TGTGCCAGCAGCCCCATATCTAGCGGGGTAGAGACCCAGTACTTC. Its protein is CASSPISSGVETQYF.